The present T cell receptor (beta chain) was sequenced within a study of beta chain features in type 1 diabetes. Blood was collected once per donor into heparin, averaging approximately 0.11 L. The CDR3 covers 13 residues. Trimming left V 3 bases short and J 4 bases short, with 10 bases between. CDR1 SQVTM and CDR2 ANQGSEA come from the germline V gene. This clone was observed a handful of times. Its antigen remains unidentified. Study findings and constraints: Insertion counts at VDJ junctions were lower in type 1 diabetes patients, who also showed more deletions there. The naive, central memory and Treg TCRB repertoires of patients appeared to be more similar to one another than those of healthy donors.

As every portion of the isolated RNA was reverse transcribed, the sequencing read expressed TCRB transcripts. Only in-frame clones appear in the TCRdb table, and some are missing; sequencing was by immunoSEQ multiplex PCR. Among fewer than 250,000 clones, more than 65% were seen once, and the ten largest hold approximately 0.053%. The source material was naive CD4+ T cells from blood. This rearrangement joins TRBV29-1 to TRBJ2-4, with D hard to call. This clonotype was sampled from a man younger than 40 in good health. CDR3: CSVELGKKNIQYF. Here the CDR3 DNA reads TGCAGCGTTGAGCTAGGAAAGAAAAACATTCAGTACTTC.